This is a list of T cell receptor beta chains from one sample in a study of blood T cell repertoires in COVID-19. Some clones are missing from TCRdb's copy, which holds only in-frame ones; the method was immunoSEQ multiplex PCR. The sample carries 200,000 to 250,000 clones, over 75% recorded once. Sequenced material: PBMCs or T cells enriched from blood (not recorded which). The receptor set was obtained from a woman aged 55-69 years who had recovered from COVID-19. The CDR3 runs from the conserved cysteine through the conserved F or W. A D gene is named only where the DNA matches it firmly. Clone size, where shown, is once, few, many, or a class for clones that have expanded.

j_call | cdr3_length | d_call | clone_size | v_call | cdr3_nt | cdr3_aa
TRBJ1-2 | 14 | - | - | TRBV6-5 | TGTGCCAGCAGTTATTCAGGGGCTGCAGGTGGCTACACCTTC | CASSYSGAAGGYTF
TRBJ2-3 | 15 | TRBD2 | - | TRBV7-3 | TGTGCCAGCAGCCGGGGGAGGGTGGGCACAGATACGCAGTATTTT | CASSRGRVGTDTQYF
TRBJ1-5 | 16 | TRBD1 | - | TRBV6-1 | TGTGCCAGCAGTGATCGTTCGACAGGGGGCTGGGAGCCCCAGCATTTT | CASSDRSTGGWEPQHF
TRBJ1-1 | 14 | - | - | TRBV16 | TGTGCCAGCAGCCAATCTCCGGGGAACACTGAAGCTTTCTTT | CASSQSPGNTEAFF
TRBJ2-7 | 15 | TRBD2 | few | TRBV7-2 | TGTGCCAGCAGCCAAGGTGGACTAGCGGGAGCTGAGCAGTACTTC | CASSQGGLAGAEQYF
TRBJ2-7 | 14 | TRBD2 | - | TRBV27 | TGTGCCAGCAGTATGCTAGCGGGAGGCTACGAGCAGTACTTC | CASSMLAGGYEQYF
TRBJ1-1 | 14 | - | once | TRBV5-1 | TGCGCCAGCAGCCCGGCGGGGATGGACACTGAAGCTTTCTTT | CASSPAGMDTEAFF
TRBJ2-5 | 13 | - | - | TRBV27 | TGTGCCAGCAGTTTAGGTGCGGGGAAGACCCAGTACTTC | CASSLGAGKTQYF
TRBJ2-1 | 15 | TRBD1 | - | TRBV7-2 | TGTGCCAGCAGCCCTCGACAGGGGGCGGTTAATGAGCAGTTCTTC | CASSPRQGAVNEQFF
TRBJ2-5 | 14 | - | - | TRBV19 | TGTGCCAGTAGTATGGACAACCGCCAAGAGACCCAGTACTTC | CASSMDNRQETQYF
TRBJ1-1 | 13 | TRBD1 | - | TRBV27 | TGTGCCAGCAGTACCCGACAGGGAACTGAAGCTTTCTTT | CASSTRQGTEAFF
TRBJ2-3 | 12 | - | - | TRBV29-1 | TGCAGCATAGCGCGCCCCACAGATACGCAGTATTTT | CSIARPTDTQYF
TRBJ1-1 | 14 | TRBD1 | - | TRBV19 | TGTGCCAGTAGTACCGACAGGGACACCACTGAAGCTTTCTTT | CASSTDRDTTEAFF
TRBJ2-7 | 15 | - | - | TRBV6-5 | TGTGCCAGCAGTAGGGTTGACAGGAGCTCCTACGAGCAGTACTTC | CASSRVDRSSYEQYF
TRBJ2-7 | 14 | - | - | TRBV5-5 | TGTGCCAGCAGCTTGTCGCCGGGTAGAGACGAGCAGTACTTC | CASSLSPGRDEQYF
TRBJ2-3 | 16 | - | once | TRBV7-2 | TGTGCCAGCAGCTTAGGGGGTAGCGGCAGCACAGATACGCAGTATTTT | CASSLGGSGSTDTQYF
TRBJ1-2 | 13 | - | once | TRBV15 | TGTGCCACCAGCAGGCAGGCAGACTATGGCTACACCTTC | CATSRQADYGYTF
TRBJ2-1 | 14 | TRBD2 | - | TRBV6-1 | TGTGCCAGCATTGGGACTAGCGGGTGGGGTGAGCAGTTCTTC | CASIGTSGWGEQFF
TRBJ1-1 | 11 | - | - | TRBV23-1 | TGCGCCAGGGGGGGAGCAACTGAAGCTTTCTTT | CARGGATEAFF
TRBJ2-1 | 14 | - | - | TRBV19 | TGTGCCAGTAGTATGGAGTACGCTTACAATGAGCAGTTCTTC | CASSMEYAYNEQFF
TRBJ1-2 | 13 | - | - | TRBV6-6 | TGTGCCAGCATCCCACAGGAGAATTATGGCTACACCTTC | CASIPQENYGYTF
TRBJ2-1 | 16 | TRBD2 | many | TRBV7-7 | TGTGCCAGCAGCCCGGCCGGGACTAGCGGGCTCAATGAGCAGTTCTTC | CASSPAGTSGLNEQFF
TRBJ1-1 | 15 | - | - | TRBV18 | TGTGCCAGCTCCCCAGGGGAAGGAGGAAACACTGAAGCTTTCTTT | CASSPGEGGNTEAFF
TRBJ1-6 | 14 | - | - | TRBV5-1 | TGCGCCAGCAGCCCGCAGGGGCAGGATTCACCCCTCCACTTT | CASSPQGQDSPLHF
TRBJ2-1 | 14 | - | - | TRBV7-2 | TGTGCCAGCAGCCCTCGGACGGGGTATGGTGAGCAGTTCTTC | CASSPRTGYGEQFF
TRBJ2-2 | 17 | - | - | TRBV5-1 | TGCGCCAGCAGCTTGGGCGATCGGGGTACTTACACCGGGGAGCTGTTTTTT | CASSLGDRGTYTGELFF